A selection of T cell receptor beta chains follows, all from one sample in a study of cytomegalovirus exposure and HLA in healthy donors. Repertoires were generated with immunoSEQ multiplex PCR, while TCRdb's copy carries only in-frame clones and drops some. The sample lists some 44,000 clones, about nine tenths occurring once. The specimen was PBMCs. The source is a woman aged 40-49 years in good health and CMV-seropositive. Each CDR3 is given with its conserved first and last residue. D genes are given only for firm matches.

j_gene: TRBJ1-2; d_gene: -; v_gene: TRBV13; CDR3aa: CASSSTRNPYGYTF; CDR3nt: TGTGCCAGCAGCTCGACCAGGAACCCATATGGCTACACCTTC
j_gene: TRBJ2-1; d_gene: TRBD2; v_gene: TRBV27; CDR3aa: CASQWRLAGGNSYNEQFF; CDR3nt: TGTGCCAGCCAATGGCGGCTAGCGGGGGGGAACTCCTACAATGAGCAGTTCTTC
j_gene: TRBJ2-3; d_gene: -; v_gene: TRBV7-2; CDR3aa: CASSLVSGTSTDTQYF; CDR3nt: TGTGCCAGCAGCTTAGTAAGTGGGACTAGCACAGATACGCAGTATTTT
j_gene: TRBJ2-5; d_gene: TRBD2; v_gene: TRBV10-3; CDR3aa: CAISDSGTKETQYF; CDR3nt: TGTGCCATCAGTGACAGCGGGACCAAAGAGACCCAGTACTTC
j_gene: TRBJ1-1; d_gene: TRBD1; v_gene: TRBV6-5; CDR3aa: CASSFRQGNTEAFF; CDR3nt: TGTGCCAGCAGTTTTCGACAGGGAAACACTGAAGCTTTCTTT
j_gene: TRBJ1-1; d_gene: -; v_gene: TRBV5-5; CDR3aa: CASSSPYGNTEAFF; CDR3nt: TGTGCCAGCAGCTCACCCTATGGGAACACTGAAGCTTTCTTT
j_gene: TRBJ1-5; d_gene: -; v_gene: TRBV18; CDR3aa: CASSLTASNQPQHF; CDR3nt: TGTGCCAGCTCACTTACAGCAAGCAATCAGCCCCAGCATTTT
j_gene: TRBJ2-7; d_gene: TRBD1; v_gene: TRBV7-2; CDR3aa: CASSQTGQGIYEQYF; CDR3nt: TGTGCCAGCAGCCAAACGGGACAGGGAATATACGAGCAGTACTTC
j_gene: TRBJ2-6; d_gene: -; v_gene: TRBV6-1; CDR3aa: CASSETGTGANVLTF; CDR3nt: TGTGCCAGCAGTGAGACCGGGACTGGGGCCAACGTCCTGACTTTC
j_gene: TRBJ2-7; d_gene: -; v_gene: TRBV9; CDR3aa: CASSPHGGYEQYF; CDR3nt: TGTGCCAGCAGCCCCCACGGAGGCTACGAGCAGTACTTC
j_gene: TRBJ2-5; d_gene: TRBD1; v_gene: TRBV9; CDR3aa: CASSPSGTEQETQYF; CDR3nt: TGTGCCAGCAGCCCTTCCGGGACAGAGCAAGAGACCCAGTACTTC